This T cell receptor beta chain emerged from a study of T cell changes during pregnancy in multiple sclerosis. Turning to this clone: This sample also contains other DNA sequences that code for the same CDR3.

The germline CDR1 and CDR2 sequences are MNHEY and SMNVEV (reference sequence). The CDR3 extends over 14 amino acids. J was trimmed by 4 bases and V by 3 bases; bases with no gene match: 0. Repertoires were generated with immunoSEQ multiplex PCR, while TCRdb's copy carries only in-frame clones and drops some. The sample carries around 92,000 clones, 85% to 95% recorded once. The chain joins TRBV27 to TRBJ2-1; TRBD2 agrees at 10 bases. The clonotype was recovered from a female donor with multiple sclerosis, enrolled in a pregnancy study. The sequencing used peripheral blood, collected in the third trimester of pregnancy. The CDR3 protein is CASSLTSGYNEQFF. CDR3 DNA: TGTGCCAGCAGTTTGACTAGCGGGTACAATGAGCAGTTCTTC.